Each of the 32 T cell receptor beta chains below was sequenced from the same sample in a study of radiotherapy plus CTLA-4 blockade in lung cancer. Sequencing used immunoSEQ multiplex PCR; TCRdb keeps in-frame clones, though not all of them. Among roughly 80,000 clones, around 79% were seen once, and the ten largest hold 3% to 4.5%. The input for sequencing was peripheral blood, taken from a patient treated with radiotherapy plus ipilimumab. The receptors here all came from a human donor with non-small cell lung cancer who had a partial response to radiotherapy plus ipilimumab. Some clones in this sample may be carry-over from other donors' samples.

The chain combines TRBV5-6 with TRBJ2-3, with a weak D call TRBD2 (5 bases). Looked up from germline, CDR1 is SGHDT and CDR2 is YYEEEE. The CDR3 contains 15 residues. V lost 1 base to trimming and J lost 2 bases, with 11 bases between them. CDR3 nucleotide sequence: TGTGCCAGCAGCTTGACGGGGTTATACACAGATACGCAGTATTTT. Its protein is CASSLTGLYTDTQYF.

This clone occurred once. CDR3 loop: CASSSRQGRYYEQYF. The DNA of the CDR3 is TGTGCCAGCAGCTCGCGACAGGGGCGGTACTACGAGCAGTACTTC. The chain couples TRBV7-6 to TRBJ2-7, with 8 bases identical to TRBD1. CDR1 is SGHVS, CDR2 FNYEAQ, per germline. CDR3 length equals 15 residues. Trimming cost V 4 bases and J 3 bases; bases outside gene matches: 8.

The gene calls are TRBV19 and TRBJ2-7; 8 nucleotides agree with TRBD1. From germline, CDR1 is LNHDA and CDR2 SQIVND (reference sequence). V was pared by 4 bases and J by 5 bases, with 4 bases of the junction left unmatched. The CDR3 covers 13 residues. The CDR3 loop is CASSTDRGHEQYF. Written as DNA, the CDR3 is TGTGCCAGTAGTACTGACAGGGGCCACGAGCAGTACTTC.

This chain uses TRBV4-2 with TRBJ2-2, with D perhaps matching TRBD1 (6 bases). Trimming took 2 bases from V and 6 from J, leaving 10 bases between them. The CDR3 is 14 amino acids. The germline CDR1 and CDR2 sequences are LGHNA and YNFKEQ. For the CDR3, the DNA is TGTGCCAGCAGCCAAAACAGGGCGGCCGGGGAGCTGTTTTTT. Amino acid sequence: CASSQNRAAGELFF.

In DNA form, the CDR3 reads TGCGCCAGCAGCCGGAGGGGGCTCGGGAGCCTCGGCGCGGGTGAGCAGTTCTTC. Translating it yields CASSRRGLGSLGAGEQFF. V and J are TRBV5-1 and TRBJ2-1; TRBD1 might be the D (7 bases). V lost 4 bases and J lost 9, with 29 bases in between. The CDR3 totals 18 residues. Germline loops: CDR1 SGHRS, CDR2 YFSETQ. Full variable domain (outside the CDR3, taken from reference TRBV5-1 and TRBJ2-1): KAGVTQTPRYLIKTRGQQVTLSCSPISGHRSVSWYQQTPGQGLQFLFEYFSETQRNKGNFPGRFSGRQFSNSRSEMNVSTLELGDSALYLCASSRRGLGSLGAGEQFFGPGTRLTVL.

Only a few counts were recorded for this clone. The chain employs TRBV29-1 and TRBJ2-5; 10 bases are shared with TRBD1. The CDR3 sequence is 14 residues long. The germline gives CDR1 SQVTM, CDR2 ANQGSEA. Losses at the gene ends were 3 bases for V and 6 bases for J; bases not matched to a gene: 7. CDR3 loop: CSVDGTGVSKTQYF. The CDR3 DNA reads as TGCAGCGTTGATGGGACAGGGGTTTCAAAGACCCAGTACTTC. The entire variable domain, with the rest obtained from reference TRBV29-1 and TRBJ2-5, is as follows: SAVISQKPSRDICQRGTSLTIQCQVDSQVTMMFWYRQQPGQSLTLIATANQGSEATYESGFVIDKFPISRPNLTFSTLTVSNMSPEDSSIYLCSVDGTGVSKTQYFGPGTRLLVL.

V gene TRBV7-6 combines with J gene TRBJ1-2; tentative D call: TRBD1 (5 bases). V was pared by 5 bases and J by 4 bases, with 11 bases between. In germline, CDR1 is SGHVS, CDR2 FNYEAQ. This CDR3 is built from 13 residues. The CDR3 region is CASSRGGTYGYTF. CDR3 in DNA: TGTGCCAGCAGCCGTGGGGGGACCTATGGCTACACCTTC.

CDR3 coding DNA: TGCGCCAGCAGCCCGGGACAGAACTACGAGCAGTACTTC. Residues: CASSPGQNYEQYF. J is TRBJ2-7 and V is TRBV5-1, with TRBD1 matching over 7 bases. Germline trimming cut 4 bases from V and 3 bases from J; bases unmatched to any gene: 4. This CDR3 is built from 13 residues. CDR1 and CDR2 from the germline V gene are SGHRS and YFSETQ. Combining the CDR3 with reference TRBV5-1 and TRBJ2-7 gives the whole variable domain KAGVTQTPRYLIKTRGQQVTLSCSPISGHRSVSWYQQTPGQGLQFLFEYFSETQRNKGNFPGRFSGRQFSNSRSEMNVSTLELGDSALYLCASSPGQNYEQYFGPGTRLTVT.

This rearrangement joins TRBV7-3 to TRBJ2-3; D remains ambiguous. Trimming cost V 2 bases and J 4 bases, with 10 bases left between them. The germline CDR1 and CDR2 sequences are SGHTA and FQGTGA. This CDR3 spans 14 amino acids. CDR3 protein: CASSLLGSSDTQYF. As DNA, the CDR3 is TGTGCCAGCAGCTTATTGGGCAGTTCAGATACGCAGTATTTT.

The genes are TRBV9 and TRBJ2-3, with a possible D match to TRBD2 (5 bases). Germline loops: CDR1 SGDLS, CDR2 YYNGEE. V was pared by 3 bases and J by 4 bases, with 24 bases between. The CDR3 has 18 residues. CDR3 sequence (DNA): TGTGCCAGCAGCGCACCTCCTCTAGCTGAGTTTATCCCAGATACGCAGTATTTT. It yields the protein CASSAPPLAEFIPDTQYF.

This chain joins TRBV6-5 and TRBJ1-1; D is ambiguous. Looked up from germline, CDR1 is MNHEY and CDR2 is SVGAGI. There are 14 residues in the CDR3. V was pared by 5 bases and J by 3 bases, with 13 bases between. CDR3 region: CASSQRLPDTEAFF. In nucleotides, the CDR3 is TGTGCCAGCAGTCAGAGACTGCCGGACACTGAAGCTTTCTTT.

V gene TRBV7-8 combines with J gene TRBJ1-5; 7 bases are shared with TRBD1. V lost 6 bases, J lost 5 bases, and 7 bases stayed unmatched. CDR3 length equals 14 residues. The germline gives CDR1 SGHVS, CDR2 FQNEAQ. In nucleotides, the CDR3 is TGTGCCAGCAGTCTCTCCCAGGGGGATCAGCCCCAGCATTTT. Its protein product is CASSLSQGDQPQHF.

This clone was recorded once. The CDR3, as DNA: TGTGCCAGCAGCGTAGTAACGGGGGGCTACAATGAGCAGTTCTTC. Protein product: CASSVVTGGYNEQFF. The J gene is TRBJ2-1, the V gene TRBV9; 7 nucleotides line up with TRBD2. The trim removed 0 bases at V and 3 bases at J, leaving 3 bases unmatched. The germline V gene has CDR1 SGDLS and CDR2 YYNGEE. This CDR3 is built from 15 residues. Supplemented by reference TRBV9 and TRBJ2-1, the full variable domain reads DSGVTQTPKHLITATGQRVTLRCSPRSGDLSVYWYQQSLDQGLQFLIQYYNGEERAKGNILERFSAQQFPDLHSELNLSSLELGDSALYFCASSVVTGGYNEQFFGPGTRLTVL.

CDR3 DNA: TGTGCCAGCAGCCCCGGGACAGGGGGTGGCAATCAGCCCCAGCATTTT. Translated: CASSPGTGGGNQPQHF. V usage is TRBV5-5 and J usage is TRBJ1-5, with 11 bases fitting TRBD1. V was clipped by 4 bases and J by 2 bases; unmatched bases: 5. The CDR3 has 16 amino acids. Germline V gene sequence: CDR1 SGHKS, CDR2 YYEKEE (reference sequence).

The CDR3 DNA is TGCGCCAGCAGCCAGAGCGGGGGGTTCACAGATACGCAGTATTTT. Protein sequence: CASSQSGGFTDTQYF. The V call is TRBV5-1, the J call TRBJ2-3; TRBD2 aligns across 9 bases. With 4 bases clipped from V and 2 bases from J, the junction kept 5 bases outside the gene matches. From germline, CDR1 is SGHRS and CDR2 YFSETQ. This CDR3 contains 15 residues.

This sequence joins TRBV7-9 and TRBJ1-2; no definite D call. The CDR3 totals 13 residues. Germline V CDR1 and CDR2: SEHNR, FQNEAQ (reference sequence). V lost 3 bases, J lost 4 bases, and 9 bases lay in between. CDR3 DNA sequence: TGTGCCAGCAGCTTTATGGGAGGCTATGGCTACACCTTC. This sequence encodes CASSFMGGYGYTF. Combining the CDR3 with reference TRBV7-9 and TRBJ1-2 gives the whole variable domain DTGVSQNPRHKITKRGQNVTFRCDPISEHNRLYWYRQTLGQGPEFLTYFQNEAQLEKSRLLSDRFSAERPKGSFSTLEIQRTEQGDSAMYLCASSFMGGYGYTFGSGTRLTVV.

CDR3 in amino acids: CASSLRLAGGGETQYF. In nucleotides, the CDR3 is TGCGCCAGCAGCTTGAGGCTAGCGGGAGGGGGAGAGACCCAGTACTTC. The chain employs TRBV5-1 and TRBJ2-5, with 12 bases fitting TRBD2. V lost 1 base and J lost 4; bases outside the gene matches: 5. Germline loops: CDR1 SGHRS, CDR2 YFSETQ. This CDR3 is built from 16 residues.

The chain couples TRBV5-1 to TRBJ2-1; D is possibly TRBD2 (5 bases). Germline V CDR1 and CDR2: SGHRS, YFSETQ. This CDR3 has 11 residues. V was trimmed by 6 bases and J by 7 bases, leaving 8 bases between them. The CDR3 is CASTIANEQFF. CDR3 in DNA: TGCGCCAGCACTATAGCGAATGAGCAGTTCTTC.

CDR3: CASSPSTGTYEQYF. CDR3 DNA: TGTGCCAGCTCACCTTCGACAGGGACTTACGAGCAGTACTTC. V gene TRBV18 combines with J gene TRBJ2-7; TRBD1 might be the D (7 bases). With 3 bases removed from V and 4 bases from J, the gap between germline ends came to 13 bases. Germline V lookup: CDR1 KGHSH, CDR2 LQKENI. The CDR3 contains 14 residues.

The CDR3 reads CASSYFPDSYEQYF. The CDR3 nucleotides are TGTGCCAGCAGTTACTTTCCAGACTCCTACGAGCAGTACTTC. The chain employs TRBV6-6 and TRBJ2-7; D gene uncertain. The V gene lost 1 base and the J gene lost 0 bases, with 7 bases spanning the gap. The germline V gene has CDR1 MNHNY and CDR2 SVGAGI (reference sequence). The CDR3 length is 14 residues.

This clone was counted a single time. The germline gene is not matched at one end of the junction; a read error may be the cause. This chain links TRBV7-2 with TRBJ1-6; D is perhaps TRBD1 (5 bases). CDR1 and CDR2 (germline): SGHTA, FQGNSA. CDR3 size: 16 residues. CDR3 sequence reads: CASSRSPTEINPPLHF. The CDR3, as DNA: TGTGCCAGCAGCCGAAGCCCGACAGAAATTAATCCACCCCTCCACTTT.

The chain uses TRBV6-1 and TRBJ1-5; 9 nucleotides match TRBD1. The V gene end was trimmed by 4 bases and the J gene end by 6 bases; junction bases not matched to a gene: 7. In germline, CDR1 is MNHNS, CDR2 SASEGT. This CDR3 has 15 residues. CDR3 in amino acids: CASSARQGESQPQHF. The CDR3 nucleotides read TGTGCCAGCAGTGCCAGACAGGGGGAGAGTCAGCCCCAGCATTTT.

The chain recombines TRBV27 with TRBJ1-2; 8 nucleotides align to TRBD1. Looked up from germline, CDR1 is MNHEY and CDR2 is SMNVEV (reference sequence). This CDR3 has 14 amino acids. J gave up 8 bases and V 2 bases, and 7 bases lay outside the gene matches. The CDR3 DNA sequence: TGTGCCAGCAGTTTACGCGACAGGGGCAAAGGCTACACCTTC. Translation: CASSLRDRGKGYTF.

This clone was detected a few times. One end of the junction varies from germline; a read error may be responsible. V usage is TRBV5-1 and J usage is TRBJ1-2; D unclear. Germline CDR1 and CDR2: SGHRS and YFSETQ. CDR3 length equals 12 residues. CDR3 DNA: TGTGCCAGCAGCTTGAATGGGAGAGGCTACACCTTC. The encoded protein is CASSLNGRGYTF.

This rearrangement joins TRBV5-1 to TRBJ2-5, with D maybe TRBD2 (6 bases). The CDR3 has 13 amino acids. Looked up from germline, CDR1 is SGHRS and CDR2 is YFSETQ. Trimming took 4 bases from V and 4 from J, leaving 11 bases between them. Here the CDR3 DNA reads TGCGCCAGCAGCACGGGGGTCGGAGAGACCCAGTACTTC. Its translation: CASSTGVGETQYF.

The chain employs TRBV28 and TRBJ2-7, with D tentatively TRBD2 (6 bases). The CDR3 covers 12 residues. Germline V gives CDR1 MDHEN, CDR2 SYDVKM. V shed 7 bases and J shed 1 base, with 8 bases lying between them. CDR3 region: CASNRGSYEQYF. The CDR3 DNA sequence: TGTGCCAGCAATCGGGGGTCCTACGAGCAGTACTTC.

The chain carries TRBV7-2 and TRBJ1-1; weak D call: TRBD1 (5 bases). V was trimmed by 4 bases and J by 11 bases, leaving 20 bases between them. Germline CDR1 is SGHTA and CDR2 is FQGNSA. This CDR3 has 14 residues. The CDR3 spells CASSSPVGQGEAFF. The CDR3 region has the DNA TGTGCCAGCAGCTCACCTGTGGGCCAGGGTGAGGCTTTCTTT.

The V call is TRBV5-1, the J call TRBJ2-7, with TRBD1 matching 8 bases. With 0 bases clipped from V and 6 bases from J, the junction kept 5 bases outside the gene matches. The germline gives CDR1 SGHRS, CDR2 YFSETQ. The CDR3 contains 14 residues. The chain's CDR3 is CASSLVQGAGEQYF. The CDR3 region has the DNA TGCGCCAGCAGCTTGGTGCAGGGGGCAGGCGAGCAGTACTTC.

The genes are TRBV28 and TRBJ2-1; perhaps TRBD1 as D (5 bases). The germline V and J ends were trimmed by 8 bases and 2 bases, with 13 bases remaining between them. Germline values: CDR1 MDHEN, CDR2 SYDVKM. The CDR3 has 14 residues. This CDR3 is CASQTAGPYNEQFF. CDR3 bases: TGTGCCAGCCAGACTGCAGGGCCCTACAATGAGCAGTTCTTC.

This chain uses TRBV28 with TRBJ2-3, with D tentatively TRBD2 (5 bases). Looked up from germline, CDR1 is MDHEN and CDR2 is SYDVKM. This CDR3 contains 15 residues. Trimming stripped 2 bases from V and 0 bases from J, with 9 bases between. The CDR3 spells CASSLAGASTDTQYF. As DNA, the CDR3 is TGTGCCAGCAGTTTAGCGGGTGCTAGCACAGATACGCAGTATTTT.

The chain has TRBV6-1 and TRBJ2-3, with 14 bases that match TRBD2. Germline assignment: CDR1 MNHNS and CDR2 SASEGT. Trimming at V came to 4 bases and at J to 2 bases, leaving 5 bases not matched to a gene. The CDR3 covers 17 residues. The CDR3 is CASSGTSGGPNTDTQYF. The DNA for the CDR3 is TGTGCCAGCAGTGGGACTAGCGGGGGGCCGAACACAGATACGCAGTATTTT.

The chain couples TRBV9 to TRBJ2-6; 7 positions agree with TRBD1. The CDR3 has 19 amino acids. V was clipped by 4 bases and J by 0 bases; unmatched bases: 13. Germline V lookup: CDR1 SGDLS, CDR2 YYNGEE. The CDR3 region is CASSPRAWDSISGANVLTF. The CDR3 DNA sequence: TGTGCCAGCAGCCCCCGAGCGTGGGACAGCATCTCTGGGGCCAACGTCCTGACTTTC.